The 24 T cell receptor beta chains given below trace back to one sample, sequenced in a study of blood T cell repertoires in COVID-19. TCRdb's copy holds only in-frame clones and misses some; the assay was immunoSEQ multiplex PCR. The table records roughly 16,000 clones, 80% to 90% of them present only once. The sample taken for sequencing was peripheral blood. Source of these receptors: an elderly man with acute or convalescent COVID-19.

The gene calls are TRBV19 and TRBJ2-1; 14 nucleotides line up with TRBD2. This CDR3 has 16 amino acids. The V segment lost 1 base and the J segment 7 bases; nucleotides outside the gene matches: 3. Germline assignment: CDR1 LNHDA and CDR2 SQIVND (reference sequence). The CDR3 sequence: CASSIGLAGGQNEQFF. In nucleotides, the CDR3 is TGTGCCAGTAGTATAGGACTAGCGGGAGGGCAAAATGAGCAGTTCTTC.

The chain is built from TRBV29-1 and TRBJ2-7; 7 positions match TRBD2. Germline CDR1 is SQVTM and CDR2 is ANQGSEA. Losses at the gene ends were 2 bases for V and 2 bases for J; bases not matched to a gene: 6. This CDR3 has 14 amino acids. CDR3 DNA sequence: TGCAGCGTTGAATCGGCGGGGGACCCCTACGAGCAGTACTTC. This codes for CSVESAGDPYEQYF.

V usage is TRBV9 and J usage is TRBJ1-4; D not resolved. The CDR3 runs to 15 residues. Trimming left V 4 bases short and J 1 base short, with 11 bases between. Germline CDR1 and CDR2: SGDLS and YYNGEE. In nucleotides, the CDR3 is TGTGCCAGCAGCACCCAGGCGGGAACTAATGAAAAACTGTTTTTT. It codes for CASSTQAGTNEKLFF.

This clone was recorded a few times. This chain links TRBV7-2 with TRBJ1-5, with 7 bases that match TRBD1. The germline gives CDR1 SGHTA, CDR2 FQGNSA. V gave up 5 bases and J gave up 9 bases; unmatched junction bases: 10. The CDR3 consists of 14 residues. This CDR3 is CASSPQGPGRPQHF. In DNA, the CDR3 is TGTGCCAGCAGCCCACAGGGGCCCGGGCGGCCCCAGCATTTT.

The V gene is TRBV19, the J gene TRBJ1-1; 9 bases are a match to TRBD1. V gave up 4 bases and J gave up 1 base; unmatched junction bases: 1. Germline assignment: CDR1 LNHDA and CDR2 SQIVND (reference sequence). The CDR3 spans 14 residues. The CDR3 sequence: CASSTDRGNTEAFF. The CDR3 nucleotides read TGTGCCAGTAGTACGGACAGGGGGAACACTGAAGCTTTCTTT.

This sequence joins TRBV29-1 and TRBJ1-1; a weak D match, TRBD1 (5 bases). The germline V gene has CDR1 SQVTM and CDR2 ANQGSEA. This CDR3 spans 12 amino acids. V shed 5 bases and J shed 4 bases, with 11 bases lying between them. CDR3 sequence: CSVMPGGTEAFF. The CDR3 nucleotides are TGCAGCGTTATGCCGGGGGGCACTGAAGCTTTCTTT.

This clone was recorded only once. The J gene is TRBJ1-1, the V gene TRBV6-5, with 7 bases lining up with TRBD1. From germline, CDR1 is MNHEY and CDR2 SVGAGI. The CDR3 sequence is 13 residues long. The V and J ends lost 6 bases and 6 bases, in that order; junction bases with no gene match: 7. CDR3 nucleotide sequence: TGTGCCAGCAGCCACCCCGGGACAGCTGAAGCTTTCTTT. Translated, it gives CASSHPGTAEAFF.

The chain is built from TRBV5-1 and TRBJ2-7, with D uncertain. Germline lookup yields CDR1 SGHRS and CDR2 YFSETQ. The CDR3 is made up of 14 amino acids. V was trimmed by 0 bases and J by 5 bases, leaving 12 bases between them. The DNA of the CDR3 is TGCGCCAGCAGCTTGGACAAGATGGGCCACGAGCAGTACTTC. Protein: CASSLDKMGHEQYF.

J is TRBJ2-1 and V is TRBV18, with TRBD2 as a possible D gene (5 bases). CDR3 length: 15 residues. The germline V gene has CDR1 KGHSH and CDR2 LQKENI. Trimming cost V 3 bases and J 4 bases, with 13 bases left between them. The CDR3 protein is CASSPLLVSYNEQFF. In DNA form, the CDR3 reads TGTGCCAGCTCACCTTTACTAGTTTCTTACAATGAGCAGTTCTTC.

This clone qualifies as large. This sequence joins TRBV9 and TRBJ2-3; possible D gene TRBD2, 6 bases. Trimming removed 3 bases from V and 2 bases from J, with 19 bases in between. Germline V gene data show CDR1 as SGDLS and CDR2 as YYNGEE. The CDR3 covers 17 residues. The CDR3 region has the DNA TGTGCCAGCAGCGGCGGAGGGGAATTCGTGCTCACAGATACGCAGTATTTT. It encodes CASSGGGEFVLTDTQYF.

This rearrangement joins TRBV29-1 to TRBJ2-2, with D possibly matching TRBD1 (7 bases). V was shortened by 6 bases and J by 2 bases, with 10 bases between the two germline ends. Germline V gene data show CDR1 as SQVTM and CDR2 as ANQGSEA. The CDR3 runs to 13 residues. For the CDR3, the DNA is TGCAGCGTCCAGGGGGGTAACACCGGGGAGCTGTTTTTT. Translated: CSVQGGNTGELFF.

This clone appeared a single time. J is TRBJ1-2 and V is TRBV2, with D uncertain. The V and J ends lost 7 bases and 8 bases respectively, with 14 bases between them. The CDR3 covers 12 residues. Per germline, CDR1 SNHLY and CDR2 FYNNEI. CDR3 in DNA: TGTGCCAGCATGATGGAGGGCTGGGGCTACACCTTC. Translating gives CASMMEGWGYTF.

The chain has TRBV9 and TRBJ2-2; D may be TRBD2 (5 bases). The length of the CDR3 is 14 residues. The V gene's germline CDR1 is SGDLS and CDR2 YYNGEE. V gave up 4 bases and J gave up 4 bases, with 11 bases separating them. CDR3 sequence: CASSPGGLTGELFF. The CDR3 DNA reads as TGTGCCAGCAGCCCCGGAGGTCTCACCGGGGAGCTGTTTTTT.

This chain links TRBV11-2 with TRBJ1-3; D remains unclear. The CDR3 is made up of 15 amino acids. The V gene's germline CDR1 is SGHAT and CDR2 FQNNGV. Trimming shortened V by 7 bases and J by 2 bases, and 15 bases separated the two germline ends. Written as DNA, the CDR3 is TGTGCCAGCAACGGACTGAGCACCGCTGGAAACACCATATATTTT. This gives the protein CASNGLSTAGNTIYF. The full variable domain, in which reference TRBV11-2 and TRBJ1-3 provide the parts outside the CDR3, is EAGVAQSPRYKIIEKRQSVAFWCNPISGHATLYWYQQILGQGPKLLIQFQNNGVVDDSQLPKDRFSAERLKGVDSTLKIQPAKLEDSAVYLCASNGLSTAGNTIYFGEGSWLTVV.

The V call is TRBV5-4, the J call TRBJ2-3, with 9 bases fitting TRBD1. The J segment lost 3 bases and the V segment lost 4 bases, leaving 6 bases of the junction unmatched. CDR3 size: 15 residues. CDR1 SGHNT and CDR2 YYREEE come from the germline V gene (reference sequence). Here the CDR3 DNA reads TGTGCCAGCAGCACTTTACAGGGGGCAACAGATACGCAGTATTTT. Its protein is CASSTLQGATDTQYF.

The chain employs TRBV2 and TRBJ2-7, with D maybe TRBD1 (6 bases). Germline V gives CDR1 SNHLY, CDR2 FYNNEI. The CDR3 runs 12 residues. Trimming stripped 4 bases from V and 3 bases from J, with 7 bases between. The CDR3 reads CASSAQGYEQYF. CDR3 in DNA: TGTGCCAGCAGTGCACAGGGCTACGAGCAGTACTTC. The full variable domain, with the rest looked up from reference TRBV2 and TRBJ2-7, is EPEVTQTPSHQVTQMGQEVILRCVPISNHLYFYWYRQILGQKVEFLVSFYNNEISEKSEIFDDQFSVERPDGSNFTLKIRSTKLEDSAMYFCASSAQGYEQYFGPGTRLTVT.

The chain recombines TRBV5-1 with TRBJ2-2; 8 bases line up with TRBD1. The junction had 4 bases not matched to a gene; V was cut back by 2 bases and J by 4 bases. Germline CDR1 is SGHRS and CDR2 is YFSETQ. The CDR3 totals 15 residues. The CDR3 DNA reads TGCGCCAGCAGCTTCGCGACAGGGGTCACCGGGGAGCTGTTTTTT. It specifies CASSFATGVTGELFF.

The V call is TRBV11-2, the J call TRBJ1-1; tentatively, D is TRBD1 (6 bases). V was trimmed by 4 bases and J by 1 base, leaving 16 bases between them. The CDR3 has 16 amino acids. The germline V gene has CDR1 SGHAT and CDR2 FQNNGV. The CDR3: CASSSVGGLRNTEAFF. As DNA, the CDR3 is TGTGCCAGCAGCTCGGTCGGGGGGCTGAGGAACACTGAAGCTTTCTTT.

The rearrangement uses TRBV2 and TRBJ1-6; maybe TRBD1 (5 bases). Trimming removed 6 bases at V and 3 bases at J, with 12 bases between. Germline CDR1 reads SNHLY; CDR2 reads FYNNEI. The CDR3 is 15 residues long. The CDR3 DNA reads as TGTGCCAGCAGGCCAGGGTACTTCTATAATTCACCCCTCCACTTT. This gives the protein CASRPGYFYNSPLHF.

V and J are TRBV7-3 and TRBJ2-3; possibly TRBD2 for D (6 bases). This CDR3 contains 13 residues. V was pared by 4 bases and J by 7 bases, with 12 bases between. Germline loops: CDR1 SGHTA, CDR2 FQGTGA. The CDR3 loop reads CASSSQAGNTQYF. The DNA for the CDR3 is TGTGCCAGCAGCTCCCAGGCGGGGAATACGCAGTATTTT.

The V and J genes are TRBV27 and TRBJ2-7; D remains unclear. The CDR3 has 15 amino acids. Trimming cost V 3 bases and J 4 bases, with 16 bases left between them. Germline V gene sequence: CDR1 MNHEY, CDR2 SMNVEV (reference sequence). The CDR3 sequence is CASSFRYERRYEQYF. In DNA form, the CDR3 reads TGTGCCAGCAGTTTCAGATACGAGAGGAGATACGAGCAGTACTTC.

J is TRBJ1-1 and V is TRBV19; a possible D gene is TRBD1 (5 bases). The germline V gene encodes CDR1 LNHDA and CDR2 SQIVND (reference sequence). This CDR3 spans 12 amino acids. The V end was cut by 6 bases, the J end by 7 bases, with 12 bases between. CDR3 bases: TGTGCCAGTAGAAAGGGGTGGGATGAAGCTTTCTTT. Protein: CASRKGWDEAFF.

The V and J genes are TRBV19 and TRBJ1-2; maybe TRBD1 (6 bases). CDR3 length: 15 residues. Germline V gene sequence: CDR1 LNHDA, CDR2 SQIVND (reference sequence). Trimming took off 3 bases at V and 4 bases at J, with 15 bases between the two ends. As DNA, the CDR3 is TGTGCCAGTAGTATTCGCTTACAGGGCGGCTATGGCTACACCTTC. It translates to CASSIRLQGGYGYTF.

The gene calls are TRBV14 and TRBJ2-5; 8 nucleotides match TRBD1. This CDR3 has 16 amino acids. V lost 0 bases, J lost 2 bases, and 5 bases stayed unmatched. In germline, CDR1 is SGHDN, CDR2 FVKESK. DNA for the CDR3: TGTGCCAGCAGCCAAGAACAGGGGGAGATTCAAGAGACCCAGTACTTC. This sequence encodes CASSQEQGEIQETQYF.